The 25 T cell receptor beta chains in this list originate from one sample, sequenced in a study of cytomegalovirus exposure and HLA in healthy donors. Researchers ran the PCR with 60 Vbeta and 13 Jbeta primers. TCRdb's table, derived via immunoSEQ multiplex PCR, lists solely in-frame clones and lacks some. The data show over 150,000 clones, with 82% seen just once and 1.5% held by the top ten. The sequencing sample was made of PBMCs. All receptors come from a girl aged 5-17 years in good health and CMV-seropositive.

The V gene is TRBV30, the J gene TRBJ1-2; weak D call: TRBD1 (6 bases). V was cut by 3 bases and J by 3 bases, with 11 bases left in between. CDR1 and CDR2 (germline): GTSNPN, SVGIG (reference sequence). The CDR3 runs 13 residues. The CDR3 DNA follows: TGTGCCTGGAGGGGGGGGCTAGACTATGGCTACACCTTC. It codes for CAWRGGLDYGYTF.

The chain joins TRBV7-2 to TRBJ2-1; 7 nucleotides match TRBD1. This CDR3 has 14 residues. Trimming at V came to 3 bases and at J to 8 bases, leaving 7 bases not matched to a gene. The germline V gene has CDR1 SGHTA and CDR2 FQGNSA. The CDR3 DNA is TGTGCCAGCAGCTTGAGCGACAGGGTCTATGAGCAGTTCTTC. Translated: CASSLSDRVYEQFF.

The chain carries TRBV7-6 and TRBJ1-1, with TRBD1 matching over 7 bases. Unmatched junction bases numbered 0, after V lost 1 base and J lost 1 base. Germline V gene data show CDR1 as SGHVS and CDR2 as FNYEAQ. The CDR3 extends over 14 amino acids. The CDR3 bases are TGTGCCAGCAGCTTAGGGACAGGGAACACTGAAGCTTTCTTT. It is translated as CASSLGTGNTEAFF.

The chain recombines TRBV15 with TRBJ1-4; 7 nucleotides match TRBD1. Per germline, CDR1 LNHNV and CDR2 YYDKDF (reference sequence). V shed 0 bases and J 8 bases; nucleotides not matched to a gene: 6. The CDR3 runs 15 residues. Here the CDR3 reads CATSRDRGSPEKLFF. CDR3 DNA sequence: TGTGCCACCAGCAGAGACAGGGGGAGCCCGGAAAAACTGTTTTTT.

This clone was recorded once. The chain is built from TRBV28 and TRBJ2-5; D unresolved. The CDR3 sequence is 14 residues long. Germline V gives CDR1 MDHEN, CDR2 SYDVKM. Trimming removed 3 bases from V and 4 bases from J, with 12 bases in between. The CDR3 loop reads CASSFLPPVETQYF. In DNA, the CDR3 is TGTGCCAGCAGTTTTCTCCCCCCGGTAGAGACCCAGTACTTC.

This clone was observed a single time. The gene calls are TRBV25-1 and TRBJ2-2; possible D gene TRBD1, 6 bases. The length of the CDR3 is 15 residues. Germline CDR1 and CDR2: MGHDK and SYGVNS. Trimming took off 6 bases at V and 1 base at J, with 12 bases between the two ends. The CDR3 sequence is CASRRTTGNTGELFF. DNA for the CDR3: TGTGCCAGCAGAAGGACGACAGGGAACACCGGGGAGCTGTTTTTT. Full variable domain (rest looked up from reference TRBV25-1 and TRBJ2-2): EADIYQTPRYLVIGTGKKITLECSQTMGHDKMYWYQQDPGMELHLIHYSYGVNSTEKGDLSSESTVSRIRTEHFPLTLESARPSHTSQYLCASRRTTGNTGELFFGEGSRLTVL.

This chain joins TRBV5-1 and TRBJ2-3; 9 positions match TRBD2. The trim removed 2 bases at V and 0 bases at J, leaving 10 bases unmatched. CDR1 SGHRS and CDR2 YFSETQ come from the germline V gene. The CDR3 is made up of 18 amino acids. The CDR3 here is CASSFKRGTSGSTDTQYF. The CDR3 DNA sequence: TGCGCCAGCAGCTTTAAACGGGGTACTAGCGGGAGCACAGATACGCAGTATTTT.

This clone has only one observation. The chain couples TRBV27 to TRBJ2-5; 11 bases fit TRBD2. The CDR3 contains 15 residues. J was trimmed by 4 bases and V by 4 bases; bases with no gene match: 5. Germline lookup yields CDR1 MNHEY and CDR2 SMNVEV (reference sequence). The CDR3 here is CASSSGLAEAETQYF. The CDR3 bases are TGTGCCAGCAGTTCGGGACTAGCGGAGGCAGAGACCCAGTACTTC.

This clone came up once. V gene TRBV5-1 combines with J gene TRBJ2-2; 7 positions match TRBD1. There are 13 residues in the CDR3. V shed 0 bases, J shed 10 bases, and the junction held 3 bases outside the gene matches. In germline, CDR1 is SGHRS, CDR2 YFSETQ. The CDR3 spells CASSLATGVELFF. The CDR3 DNA follows: TGCGCCAGCAGCTTGGCTACAGGGGTGGAGCTGTTTTTT.

In its sample, this clone was seen once. The CDR3: CASQERDNEQFF. The CDR3 DNA follows: TGTGCCAGCCAGGAAAGAGACAATGAGCAGTTCTTC. The chain recombines TRBV10-3 with TRBJ2-1; no clear D gene. The CDR3 is 12 residues long. V was cut by 10 bases and J by 5 bases, with 12 bases left in between. Looked up from germline, CDR1 is ENHRY and CDR2 is SYGVKD.

This clone appeared once. The V and J genes are TRBV4-1 and TRBJ1-5, with a possible D match to TRBD1 (6 bases). V lost 1 base and J lost 8, with 18 bases in between. The length of the CDR3 is 16 residues. The germline V gene encodes CDR1 MGHRA and CDR2 YSYEKL. The CDR3 here is CASSQVGGLLLEPQHF. The CDR3, as DNA: TGCGCCAGCAGCCAAGTCGGGGGGCTCCTTCTAGAGCCCCAGCATTTT.

The chain employs TRBV7-2 and TRBJ2-1, with a possible D match to TRBD2 (6 bases). CDR3 size: 13 residues. V lost 1 base and J lost 6, with 7 bases in between. The germline V gene encodes CDR1 SGHTA and CDR2 FQGNSA. The DNA for the CDR3 is TGTGCCAGCAGCTTAGAGGGAGGCAATGAGCAGTTCTTC. It is translated as CASSLEGGNEQFF. Complete variable domain (other parts from reference TRBV7-2 and TRBJ2-1): GAGVSQSPSNKVTEKGKDVELRCDPISGHTALYWYRQSLGQGLEFLIYFQGNSAPDKSGLPSDRFSAERTGGSVSTLTIQRTQQEDSAVYLCASSLEGGNEQFFGPGTRLTVL.

This rearrangement joins TRBV27 to TRBJ1-1, with TRBD1 identical over 7 bases. This CDR3 has 15 amino acids. V was pared by 5 bases and J by 5 bases, with 11 bases of the junction left unmatched. Germline CDR1 reads MNHEY; CDR2 reads SMNVEV (reference sequence). The CDR3 loop reads CASSPEQGPRTEAFF. In DNA form, the CDR3 reads TGTGCCAGCAGTCCAGAACAGGGGCCTAGGACTGAAGCTTTCTTT.

The J gene is TRBJ2-1, the V gene TRBV6-1; D is possibly TRBD2 (5 bases). Germline V gene sequence: CDR1 MNHNS, CDR2 SASEGT. CDR3 size: 14 residues. The V end was cut by 11 bases, the J end by 6 bases, with 20 bases between. The CDR3 coding sequence is TGTGCCCCCGGGATTCCCCCGGGGATCAATGAGCAGTTCTTC. Translation: CAPGIPPGINEQFF.

This clone was seen just once. The chain is built from TRBV5-1 and TRBJ2-5, with 8 bases lining up with TRBD1. J was trimmed by 0 bases and V by 2 bases; bases with no gene match: 6. CDR1 is SGHRS, CDR2 YFSETQ, per germline. The CDR3 sequence is 16 residues long. The CDR3 sequence: CASSFRTGSNQETQYF. CDR3 sequence (DNA): TGCGCCAGCAGCTTTCGGACAGGGTCCAACCAAGAGACCCAGTACTTC.

The chain joins TRBV14 to TRBJ1-2; no reliable D call. Germline-derived CDR1 and CDR2 are SGHDN and FVKESK. The V and J ends lost 0 bases and 4 bases respectively, with 15 bases between them. This CDR3 has 16 residues. The CDR3 loop reads CASSQESRGPGYGYTF. In DNA form, the CDR3 reads TGTGCCAGCAGCCAAGAGTCTCGGGGTCCGGGCTATGGCTACACCTTC. The whole variable domain, remainder taken from reference TRBV14 and TRBJ1-2, is EAGVTQFPSHSVIEKGQTVTLRCDPISGHDNLYWYRRVMGKEIKFLLHFVKESKQDESGMPNNRFLAERTGGTYSTLKVQPAELEDSGVYFCASSQESRGPGYGYTFGSGTRLTVV.

The CDR3 nucleotides read TGTGCCAGCAGCTATCAGGACAGGGTCTTCTACTATGGCTACACCTTC. Translation: CASSYQDRVFYYGYTF. The J gene is TRBJ1-2, the V gene TRBV2, with 8 bases identical to TRBD1. Germline lookup yields CDR1 SNHLY and CDR2 FYNNEI. J was trimmed by 3 bases and V by 6 bases; bases with no gene match: 12. The CDR3 runs to 16 residues.

For this clone: The junction departs from germline at one end; a sequencing error may be responsible. This chain uses TRBV7-8 with TRBJ1-3, with 7 positions matching TRBD1. The CDR3 loop spans 14 amino acids. Germline V CDR1 and CDR2: SGHVS, FQNEAQ. The CDR3 nucleotides read TGTGCCAGCACTGGGACAGTCTCTGGAAGCACCATATATTTT. Amino acid sequence: CASTGTVSGSTIYF.

The chain joins TRBV7-9 to TRBJ2-5, with D perhaps matching TRBD1 (6 bases). Germline V gene lookup returns CDR1 SEHNR and CDR2 FQNEAQ (reference sequence). Trimming shortened V by 1 base and J by 5 bases, and 8 bases separated the two germline ends. The CDR3 consists of 13 residues. CDR3 sequence (DNA): TGTGCCAGCAGCTTAGGGGGGCCGGAGACCCAGTACTTC. Amino acids: CASSLGGPETQYF.

The CDR3 is CASSQGGWGMGQETQYF. The DNA for the CDR3 is TGTGCCAGCAGCCAGGGAGGGTGGGGAATGGGGCAAGAGACCCAGTACTTC. V gene TRBV11-3 combines with J gene TRBJ2-5, with TRBD2 matching 7 bases. The germline V gene has CDR1 SGHNT and CDR2 YENEEA. The CDR3 totals 17 residues. Losses at the gene ends were 5 bases for V and 2 bases for J; bases not matched to a gene: 14.

This chain links TRBV28 with TRBJ2-2; 7 bases align to TRBD2. Per germline, CDR1 MDHEN and CDR2 SYDVKM. V shed 3 bases and J 3 bases; nucleotides not matched to a gene: 4. This CDR3 comprises 15 residues. CDR3: CASSLGGVHTGELFF. CDR3 sequence (DNA): TGTGCCAGCAGTTTGGGAGGGGTGCACACCGGGGAGCTGTTTTTT.

The rearrangement uses TRBV7-9 and TRBJ2-1; 9 nucleotides agree with TRBD1. Germline assignment: CDR1 SEHNR and CDR2 FQNEAQ (reference sequence). This CDR3 is 13 amino acids long. V lost 3 bases to trimming and J lost 6 bases; unmatched junction nucleotides: 0. The CDR3 is CASSLTGGNEQFF. DNA for the CDR3: TGTGCCAGCAGCTTGACAGGGGGCAATGAGCAGTTCTTC. The full variable domain, its missing parts supplied by reference TRBV7-9 and TRBJ2-1, is DTGVSQNPRHKITKRGQNVTFRCDPISEHNRLYWYRQTLGQGPEFLTYFQNEAQLEKSRLLSDRFSAERPKGSFSTLEIQRTEQGDSAMYLCASSLTGGNEQFFGPGTRLTVL.

This clone is a singleton in its sample. The rearrangement joins TRBV9 to TRBJ2-1; 8 bases fit TRBD1. The length of the CDR3 is 16 residues. CDR1 is SGDLS, CDR2 YYNGEE, per germline. With 3 bases clipped from V and 6 bases from J, the junction kept 11 bases outside the gene matches. The CDR3 DNA is TGTGCCAGCAGCGCGAGGGGGACAGGCGACGTCAATGAGCAGTTCTTC. Its protein is CASSARGTGDVNEQFF.

The V gene is TRBV5-6, the J gene TRBJ1-2, with 10 nucleotides matching TRBD1. CDR1 and CDR2 (germline): SGHDT, YYEEEE. The CDR3 runs to 16 residues. V trimming: 0 bases; J trimming: 5 bases; junction bases outside the gene matches: 7. The CDR3 reads CASSLGATGGRYGYTF. The CDR3 DNA reads as TGTGCCAGCAGCTTGGGCGCGACAGGGGGCCGGTATGGCTACACCTTC.

The sample holds one count of this clone. The J gene is TRBJ1-1, the V gene TRBV27, with TRBD1 matching 7 bases. V gave up 6 bases and J gave up 6 bases; unmatched junction bases: 10. The CDR3 sequence is 14 residues long. Germline CDR1 reads MNHEY; CDR2 reads SMNVEV (reference sequence). In DNA form, the CDR3 reads TGTGCCAGCAGGACACAGGGGCGAATCTCTGAAGCTTTCTTT. This codes for CASRTQGRISEAFF.